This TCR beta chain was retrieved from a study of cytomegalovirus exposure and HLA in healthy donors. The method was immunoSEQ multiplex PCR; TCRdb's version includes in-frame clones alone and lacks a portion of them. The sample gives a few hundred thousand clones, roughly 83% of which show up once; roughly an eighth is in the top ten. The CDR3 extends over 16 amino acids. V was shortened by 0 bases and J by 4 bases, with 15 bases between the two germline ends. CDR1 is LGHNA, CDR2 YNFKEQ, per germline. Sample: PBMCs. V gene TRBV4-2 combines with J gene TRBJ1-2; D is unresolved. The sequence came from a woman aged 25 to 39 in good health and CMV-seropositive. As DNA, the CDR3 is TGTGCCAGCAGCCAAGACAGCCCGGGGAGCCGCTATGGCTACACCTTC. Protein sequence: CASSQDSPGSRYGYTF.